Shown below are 10 T cell receptor beta chains from a single sample sequenced in a study of blood T cell repertoires in COVID-19. Here immunoSEQ multiplex PCR was the method, and the copy in TCRdb shows in-frame clones only, minus some. The data hold tens of thousands of clones, with approximately 85% observed a single time. The sequencing input was peripheral blood. These receptors were collected from a human donor in a cohort sampled during active COVID-19.

This clone was counted a few times. The chain carries TRBV18 and TRBJ1-5; TRBD1 matches 7 bases. The CDR3 covers 15 residues. The germline V gene encodes CDR1 KGHSH and CDR2 LQKENI. The J segment lost 3 bases and the V segment lost 4 bases, leaving 6 bases of the junction unmatched. CDR3 amino acids: CASSLAGGFNQPQHF. The CDR3 DNA follows: TGTGCCAGCTCACTAGCAGGGGGATTCAATCAGCCCCAGCATTTT.

This chain joins TRBV3-1 (or the pseudogene TRBV3-2) and TRBJ2-7, with a weak D call TRBD1 (5 bases). Germline assignment: CDR1 LGHDT and CDR2 YNNKEL (reference sequence). Trimming removed 1 base at V and 1 base at J, with 17 bases between. There are 17 residues in the CDR3. CDR3 protein: CASSQAFGRERSYEQYF. The CDR3 coding sequence is TGTGCCAGCAGCCAAGCCTTCGGCAGGGAACGGTCCTACGAGCAGTACTTC.

The V gene is TRBV18, the J gene TRBJ2-5, with D perhaps matching TRBD1 (6 bases). V lost 1 base and J lost 2, with 11 bases in between. The CDR3 runs to 15 residues. From germline, CDR1 is KGHSH and CDR2 LQKENI. CDR3 in amino acids: CASSPLRDIQETQYF. In DNA form, the CDR3 reads TGTGCCAGCTCACCACTTCGGGACATTCAAGAGACCCAGTACTTC.

To note about this clone: The same CDR3 can be traced to other DNA sequences in this sample. The J gene is TRBJ1-1, the V gene TRBV30; D unresolved. CDR3 length: 12 amino acids. Germline CDR1 and CDR2: GTSNPN and SVGIG (reference sequence). Deletions cut 3 bases from V and 1 base from J, with 6 bases between. CDR3 amino acids: CAWSPGNTEAFF. The CDR3 DNA is TGTGCCTGGAGCCCCGGGAACACTGAAGCTTTCTTT.

V and J are TRBV29-1 and TRBJ1-1; 7 nucleotides align to TRBD1. V dropped 4 bases and J dropped 0; count of bases not matched to a gene: 5. CDR1 is SQVTM and CDR2 is ANQGSEA in the germline V gene. CDR3 size: 14 residues. The CDR3 spells CSVGMGQLNTEAFF. The CDR3, as DNA: TGCAGCGTTGGGATGGGACAGCTGAACACTGAAGCTTTCTTT.

The chain links TRBV28 to TRBJ2-5; weak D call: TRBD2 (5 bases). V was cut by 2 bases and J by 5 bases, with 9 bases left in between. The CDR3 totals 13 residues. Germline V lookup: CDR1 MDHEN, CDR2 SYDVKM. The CDR3 loop is CASSLNSEETQYF. As DNA, the CDR3 is TGTGCCAGCAGTTTAAATAGCGAGGAGACCCAGTACTTC.

The chain carries TRBV2 and TRBJ2-5; TRBD1 aligns across 9 bases. Germline V gene sequence: CDR1 SNHLY, CDR2 FYNNEI. The CDR3 is made up of 14 amino acids. V gave up 7 bases and J gave up 7 bases; unmatched junction bases: 10. CDR3 amino acids: CASKWTGAFGTQYF. DNA for the CDR3: TGTGCCAGCAAGTGGACAGGGGCCTTCGGGACCCAGTACTTC.

V is TRBV6-5 and J is TRBJ2-7; D perhaps matches TRBD1 (6 bases). There are 13 residues in the CDR3. Germline CDR1 reads MNHEY; CDR2 reads SVGAGI. With 8 bases removed from V and 1 base from J, the gap between germline ends came to 12 bases. The CDR3 nucleotides are TGTGCCAGCGGCTCAGGGGATTCCTACGAGCAGTACTTC. It yields the protein CASGSGDSYEQYF.

V and J are TRBV6-6 and TRBJ1-1, with D possibly being TRBD1 (6 bases). The length of the CDR3 is 15 residues. The germline CDR1 and CDR2 sequences are MNHNY and SVGAGI (reference sequence). V was cut by 5 bases and J by 4 bases, with 17 bases left in between. CDR3 sequence: CASSPRTERGTEAFF. Here the CDR3 DNA reads TGTGCCAGCAGTCCCCGGACAGAGCGGGGCACTGAAGCTTTCTTT.

The chain uses TRBV5-6 and TRBJ1-1; D is unresolved. Trimming stripped 0 bases from V and 4 bases from J, with 10 bases between. The CDR3 has 14 residues. Germline loops: CDR1 SGHDT, CDR2 YYEEEE. DNA for the CDR3: TGTGCCAGCAGCTTGGCGGTGGGGAGCACTGAAGCTTTCTTT. Protein sequence: CASSLAVGSTEAFF.